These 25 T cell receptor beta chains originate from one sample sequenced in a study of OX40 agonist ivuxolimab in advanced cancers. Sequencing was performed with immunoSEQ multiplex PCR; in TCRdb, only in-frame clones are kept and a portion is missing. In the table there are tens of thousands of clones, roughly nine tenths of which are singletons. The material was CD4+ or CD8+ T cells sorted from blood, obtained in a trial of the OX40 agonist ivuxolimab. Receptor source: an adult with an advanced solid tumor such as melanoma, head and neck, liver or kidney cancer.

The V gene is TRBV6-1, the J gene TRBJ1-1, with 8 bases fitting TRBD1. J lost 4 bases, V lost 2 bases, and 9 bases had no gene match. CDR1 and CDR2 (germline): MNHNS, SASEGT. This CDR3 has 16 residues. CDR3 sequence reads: CASSERGTGATTEAFF. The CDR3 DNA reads TGTGCCAGCAGTGAAAGAGGGACAGGCGCCACCACTGAAGCTTTCTTT.

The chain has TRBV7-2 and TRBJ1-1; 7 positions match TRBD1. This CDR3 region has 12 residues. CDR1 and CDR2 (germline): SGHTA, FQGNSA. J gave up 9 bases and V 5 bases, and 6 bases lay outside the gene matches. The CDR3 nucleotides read TGTGCCAGCAGCCTGGGACAGCAGAAAGCTTTCTTT. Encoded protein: CASSLGQQKAFF.

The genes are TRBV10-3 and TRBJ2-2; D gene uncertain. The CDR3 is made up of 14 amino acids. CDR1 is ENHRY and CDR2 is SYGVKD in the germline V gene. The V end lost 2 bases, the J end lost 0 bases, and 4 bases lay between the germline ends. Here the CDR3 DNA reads TGTGCCATCAGTGAGACGGCGAACACCGGGGAGCTGTTTTTT. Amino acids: CAISETANTGELFF.

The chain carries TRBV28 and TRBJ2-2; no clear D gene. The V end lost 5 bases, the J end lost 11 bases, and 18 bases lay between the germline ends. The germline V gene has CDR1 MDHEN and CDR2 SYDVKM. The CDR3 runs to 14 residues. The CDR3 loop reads CASSPNAVLKELFF. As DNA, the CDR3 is TGTGCCAGCAGTCCAAATGCAGTACTTAAAGAGCTGTTTTTT.

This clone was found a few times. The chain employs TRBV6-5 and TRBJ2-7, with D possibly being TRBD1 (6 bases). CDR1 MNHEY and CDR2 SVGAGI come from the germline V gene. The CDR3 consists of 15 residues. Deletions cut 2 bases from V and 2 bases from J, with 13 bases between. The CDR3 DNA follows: TGTGCCAGCAGTTACGCAGGACAGCAGACCTACGAGCAGTACTTC. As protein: CASSYAGQQTYEQYF.

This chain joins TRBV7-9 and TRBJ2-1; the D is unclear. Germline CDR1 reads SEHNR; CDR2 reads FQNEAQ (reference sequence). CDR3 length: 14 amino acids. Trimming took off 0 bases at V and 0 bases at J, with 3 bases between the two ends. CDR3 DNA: TGTGCCAGCAGCTTAGCTCGCTCCTACAATGAGCAGTTCTTC. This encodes CASSLARSYNEQFF.

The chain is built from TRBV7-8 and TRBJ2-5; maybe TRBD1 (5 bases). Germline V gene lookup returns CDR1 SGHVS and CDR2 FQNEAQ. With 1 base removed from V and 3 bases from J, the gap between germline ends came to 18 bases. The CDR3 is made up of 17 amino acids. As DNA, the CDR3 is TGTGCCAGCAGCTTAGATGGGTGGGGCAATCGGAAAGAGACCCAGTACTTC. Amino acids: CASSLDGWGNRKETQYF.

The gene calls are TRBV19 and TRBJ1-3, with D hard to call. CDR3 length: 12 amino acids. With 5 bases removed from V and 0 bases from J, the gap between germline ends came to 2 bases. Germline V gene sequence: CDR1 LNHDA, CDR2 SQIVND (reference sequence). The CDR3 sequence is CASSYSGNTIYF. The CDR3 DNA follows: TGTGCCAGTAGTTACTCTGGAAACACCATATATTTT.

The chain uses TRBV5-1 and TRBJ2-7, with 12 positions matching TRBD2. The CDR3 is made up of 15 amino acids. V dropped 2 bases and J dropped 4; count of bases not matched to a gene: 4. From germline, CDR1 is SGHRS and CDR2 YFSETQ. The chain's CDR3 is CASSFLAGGDYEQYF. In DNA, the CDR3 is TGCGCCAGCAGCTTCCTAGCGGGAGGGGATTACGAGCAGTACTTC. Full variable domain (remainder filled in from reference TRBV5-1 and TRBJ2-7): KAGVTQTPRYLIKTRGQQVTLSCSPISGHRSVSWYQQTPGQGLQFLFEYFSETQRNKGNFPGRFSGRQFSNSRSEMNVSTLELGDSALYLCASSFLAGGDYEQYFGPGTRLTVT.

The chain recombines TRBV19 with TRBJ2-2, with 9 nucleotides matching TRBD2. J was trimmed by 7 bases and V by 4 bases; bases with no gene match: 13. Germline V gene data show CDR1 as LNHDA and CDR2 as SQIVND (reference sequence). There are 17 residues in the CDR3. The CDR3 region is CASSTGGGRVYSGELFF. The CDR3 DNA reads TGTGCCAGTAGTACGGGCGGCGGGAGGGTTTACAGCGGGGAGCTGTTTTTT.

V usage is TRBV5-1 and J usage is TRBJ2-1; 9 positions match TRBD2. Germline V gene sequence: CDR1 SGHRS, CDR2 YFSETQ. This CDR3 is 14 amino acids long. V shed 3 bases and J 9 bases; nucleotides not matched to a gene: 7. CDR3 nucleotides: TGCGCCAGCAGCTGGACTAGCGAAATGGGTGAGCAGTTCTTC. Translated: CASSWTSEMGEQFF.

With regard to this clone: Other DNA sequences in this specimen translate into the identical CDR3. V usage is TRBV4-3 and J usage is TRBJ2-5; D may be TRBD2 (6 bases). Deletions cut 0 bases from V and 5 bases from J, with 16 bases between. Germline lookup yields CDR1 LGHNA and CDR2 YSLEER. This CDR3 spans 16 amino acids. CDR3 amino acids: CASSQDGRRAYETQYF. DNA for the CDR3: TGCGCCAGCAGCCAAGATGGCAGGAGGGCCTATGAGACCCAGTACTTC.

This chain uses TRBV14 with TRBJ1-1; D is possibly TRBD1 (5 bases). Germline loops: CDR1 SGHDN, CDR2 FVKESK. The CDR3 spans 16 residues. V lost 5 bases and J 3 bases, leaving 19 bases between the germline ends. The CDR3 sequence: CASSSGDAPLYTEAFF. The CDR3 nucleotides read TGTGCCAGCAGCTCGGGGGACGCCCCTTTGTACACTGAAGCTTTCTTT.

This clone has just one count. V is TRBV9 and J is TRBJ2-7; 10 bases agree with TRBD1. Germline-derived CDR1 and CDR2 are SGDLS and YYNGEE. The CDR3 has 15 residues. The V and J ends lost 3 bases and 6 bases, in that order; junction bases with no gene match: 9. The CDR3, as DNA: TGTGCCAGCAGCGCCCGTGACAGGGGGCGTAGCGAGCAGTACTTC. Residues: CASSARDRGRSEQYF.

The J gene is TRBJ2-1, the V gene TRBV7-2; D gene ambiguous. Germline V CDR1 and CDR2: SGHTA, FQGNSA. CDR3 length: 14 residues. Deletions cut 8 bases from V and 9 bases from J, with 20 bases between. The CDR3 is CASSNEVWVGEQFF. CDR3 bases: TGTGCCAGCTCCAACGAGGTATGGGTGGGTGAGCAGTTCTTC. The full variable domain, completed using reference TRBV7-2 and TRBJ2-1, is GAGVSQSPSNKVTEKGKDVELRCDPISGHTALYWYRQSLGQGLEFLIYFQGNSAPDKSGLPSDRFSAERTGGSVSTLTIQRTQQEDSAVYLCASSNEVWVGEQFFGPGTRLTVL.

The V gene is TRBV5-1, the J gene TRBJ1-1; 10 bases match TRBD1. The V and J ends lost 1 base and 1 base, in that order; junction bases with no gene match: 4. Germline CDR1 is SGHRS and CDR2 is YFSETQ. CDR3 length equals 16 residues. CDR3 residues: CASSLRQGAWNTEAFF. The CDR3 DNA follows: TGCGCCAGCAGCTTGAGACAGGGGGCCTGGAACACTGAAGCTTTCTTT.

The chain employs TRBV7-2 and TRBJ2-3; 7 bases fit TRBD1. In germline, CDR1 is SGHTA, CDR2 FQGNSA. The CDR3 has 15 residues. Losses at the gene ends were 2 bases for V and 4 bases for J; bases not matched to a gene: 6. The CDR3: CASSLMGQGADTQYF. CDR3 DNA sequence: TGTGCCAGCAGCTTAATGGGGCAGGGGGCAGATACGCAGTATTTT.

The DNA of the CDR3 is TGTGCCAGCAGAGTTAGCGGGAGTCGGGCAGATACGCAGTATTTT. It specifies CASRVSGSRADTQYF. V gene TRBV9 combines with J gene TRBJ2-3; 9 nucleotides align to TRBD2. CDR1 SGDLS and CDR2 YYNGEE come from the germline V gene. The CDR3 covers 15 residues. The V gene end was trimmed by 5 bases and the J gene end by 4 bases; junction bases not matched to a gene: 8. The full variable domain, completed using reference TRBV9 and TRBJ2-3, is DSGVTQTPKHLITATGQRVTLRCSPRSGDLSVYWYQQSLDQGLQFLIQYYNGEERAKGNILERFSAQQFPDLHSELNLSSLELGDSALYFCASRVSGSRADTQYFGPGTRLTVL.

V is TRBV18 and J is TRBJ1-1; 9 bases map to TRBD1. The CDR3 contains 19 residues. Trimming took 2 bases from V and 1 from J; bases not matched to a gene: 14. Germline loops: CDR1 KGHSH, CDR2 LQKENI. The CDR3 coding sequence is TGTGCCAGCTCACCAAAAAGTCTTGGGACAGGGTCTGCGAACACTGAAGCTTTCTTT. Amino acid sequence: CASSPKSLGTGSANTEAFF. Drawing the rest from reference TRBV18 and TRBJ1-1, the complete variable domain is NAGVMQNPRHLVRRRGQEARLRCSPMKGHSHVYWYRQLPEEGLKFMVYLQKENIIDESGMPKERFSAEFPKEGPSILRIQQVVRGDSAAYFCASSPKSLGTGSANTEAFFGQGTRLTVV.

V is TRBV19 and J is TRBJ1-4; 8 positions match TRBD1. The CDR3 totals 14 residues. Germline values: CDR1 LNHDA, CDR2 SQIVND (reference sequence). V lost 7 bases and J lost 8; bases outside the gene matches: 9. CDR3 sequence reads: CASTNRGAGEKLFF. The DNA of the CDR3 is TGTGCCAGTACGAACAGGGGGGCAGGGGAAAAACTGTTTTTT.

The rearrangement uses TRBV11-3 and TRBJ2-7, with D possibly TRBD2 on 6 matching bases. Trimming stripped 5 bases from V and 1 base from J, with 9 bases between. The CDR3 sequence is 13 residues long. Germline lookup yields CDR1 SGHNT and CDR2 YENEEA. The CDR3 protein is CASSRGRSYEQYF. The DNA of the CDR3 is TGTGCCAGCAGCAGAGGGAGGTCCTACGAGCAGTACTTC. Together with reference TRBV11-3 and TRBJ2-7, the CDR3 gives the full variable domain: EAGVVQSPRYKIIEKKQPVAFWCNPISGHNTLYWYLQNLGQGPELLIRYENEEAVDDSQLPKDRFSAERLKGVDSTLKIQPAELGDSAVYLCASSRGRSYEQYFGPGTRLTVT.

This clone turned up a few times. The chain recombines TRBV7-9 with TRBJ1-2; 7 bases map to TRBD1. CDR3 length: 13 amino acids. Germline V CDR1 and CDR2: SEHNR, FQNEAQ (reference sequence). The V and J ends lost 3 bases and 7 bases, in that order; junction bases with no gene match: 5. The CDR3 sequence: CASSFDRVAGYTF. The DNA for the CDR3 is TGTGCCAGCAGCTTTGACAGGGTCGCTGGCTACACCTTC.

Written as DNA, the CDR3 is TGTGCCAGCAGCTTAGAGGGGGCTTCAGGGCAGTACTTC. Amino acids: CASSLEGASGQYF. The genes are TRBV11-1 and TRBJ2-7; TRBD1 agrees at 7 bases. There are 13 residues in the CDR3. The germline V gene has CDR1 SGHAT and CDR2 FQDESV (reference sequence). V shed 1 base and J 9 bases; nucleotides not matched to a gene: 6.

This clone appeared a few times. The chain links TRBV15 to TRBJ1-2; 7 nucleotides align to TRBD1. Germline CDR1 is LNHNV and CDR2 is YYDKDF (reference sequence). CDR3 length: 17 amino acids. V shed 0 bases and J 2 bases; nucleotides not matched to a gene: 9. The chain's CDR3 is CATSRDRNTGENYGYTF. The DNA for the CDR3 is TGTGCCACCAGCAGAGATAGGAATACAGGGGAAAACTATGGCTACACCTTC. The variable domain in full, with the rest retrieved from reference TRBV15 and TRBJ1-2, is DAMVIQNPRYQVTQFGKPVTLSCSQTLNHNVMYWYQQKSSQAPKLLFHYYDKDFNNEADTPDNFQSRRPNTSFCFLDIRSPGLGDTAMYLCATSRDRNTGENYGYTFGSGTRLTVV.

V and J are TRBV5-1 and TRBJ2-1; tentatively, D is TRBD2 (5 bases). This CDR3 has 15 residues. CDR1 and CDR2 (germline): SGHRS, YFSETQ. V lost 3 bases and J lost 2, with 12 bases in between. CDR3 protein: CASSSPDGTYNEQFF. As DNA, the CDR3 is TGCGCCAGCAGCTCCCCTGACGGGACCTACAATGAGCAGTTCTTC.